The 12 T cell receptor beta chains below were found in one sample sequenced in a study of T-cell memory formation after mild COVID-19. Via MiXCR, TCRdb re-called the 5' RACE reads, giving one row per CDR3 protein. The sample shows 430,000 or so distinct CDR3 sequences, roughly 25% of them seen only once. The sample comprised PBMCs or a T cell subset sorted from them (not recorded which). All receptors derive from an adult woman who had mild COVID-19 (a few samples of this study predate the infection). Cell type and time point are not known.

This sequence joins TRBV28 and TRBJ1-2; D uncertain. Germline assignment: CDR1 MDHEN and CDR2 SYDVKM. The V and J ends lost 10 bases and 5 bases respectively, with 11 bases between them. CDR3 length: 11 residues. The CDR3 coding sequence is TGTGCCACCGCGGGGTGGTATGGCTACACCTTC. Its translation: CATAGWYGYTF.

The chain has TRBV3-1 and TRBJ1-1; D possibly corresponds to TRBD1 (6 bases). V was clipped by 3 bases and J by 11 bases, with 19 bases between them. This CDR3 comprises 14 residues. The germline V gene encodes CDR1 LGHDT and CDR2 YNNKEL (reference sequence). The CDR3 is CASSQVGQQGRAFF. CDR3 nucleotide sequence: TGTGCCAGCAGCCAGGTGGGACAACAGGGCCGGGCTTTCTTT.

This clonotype was seen a handful of times. This chain uses TRBV7-2 with TRBJ2-5, with 14 nucleotides matching TRBD2. The CDR3 sequence is 16 residues long. CDR1 is SGHTA and CDR2 is FQGNSA in the germline V gene. The V and J ends lost 5 bases and 3 bases, in that order; junction bases with no gene match: 5. In DNA, the CDR3 is TGTGCCAGCAGCCCCGGGACTAGCGGGAGAGAAGAGACCCAGTACTTC. This encodes CASSPGTSGREETQYF.

This clonotype was seen only a few times. J is TRBJ1-2 and V is TRBV5-1; 7 nucleotides agree with TRBD1. This CDR3 spans 16 amino acids. Germline V gives CDR1 SGHRS, CDR2 YFSETQ. V lost 2 bases and J lost 4; bases outside the gene matches: 11. The CDR3 loop is CASSFTGTEISYGYTF. CDR3 bases: TGCGCCAGCAGCTTCACCGGGACAGAAATTTCCTATGGCTACACCTTC.

The chain combines TRBV6-5 with TRBJ1-1; TRBD1 matches at 7 bases. Germline V CDR1 and CDR2: MNHEY, SVGAGI. After removal of 6 bases from V and 6 bases from J, the junction contained 7 bases not matched to a gene. This CDR3 has 13 amino acids. The CDR3 nucleotides are TGTGCCAGCAGCCCAGACAGGGACCCTGAAGCTTTCTTT. Residues: CASSPDRDPEAFF.

This clonotype was seen a few times. V usage is TRBV6-2 or TRBV6-3 and J usage is TRBJ2-3; 8 positions match TRBD1. Germline V gene lookup returns CDR1 MNHEY and CDR2 SVGEGT. With V trimmed by 6 bases and J by 1 base, 6 bases remained unmatched. This CDR3 has 15 amino acids. CDR3 region: CASSGTGGGTDTQYF. CDR3 bases: TGTGCCAGCAGCGGGACAGGTGGGGGCACAGATACGCAGTATTTT.

The chain has TRBV6-2 or TRBV6-3 and TRBJ1-1; the D is unclear. The CDR3 extends over 12 amino acids. Germline V gene lookup returns CDR1 MNHEY and CDR2 SVGEGT. The V end lost 5 bases, the J end lost 11 bases, and 15 bases lay between the germline ends. In nucleotides, the CDR3 is TGTGCCAGCAGTCACTACCGGACGCGGGCTTTCTTT. It yields the protein CASSHYRTRAFF.

The V and J genes are TRBV12-3 or TRBV12-4 and TRBJ1-1; D not certain. V lost 3 bases, J lost 9 bases, and 14 bases lay in between. This CDR3 has 13 residues. This CDR3 reads CASSFGDGSKAFF. The CDR3 nucleotides are TGTGCCAGCAGTTTTGGAGACGGGAGCAAAGCTTTCTTT.

The chain links TRBV6-2 or TRBV6-3 to TRBJ1-1, with no clear D. Trimming left V 1 base short and J 1 base short, with 13 bases between. Germline V gene sequence: CDR1 MNHEY, CDR2 SVGEGT. CDR3 size: 16 residues. The CDR3 DNA is TGTGCCAGCAGTTACTACCCCCCGGGAGCGAACACTGAAGCTTTCTTT. Translating it yields CASSYYPPGANTEAFF.

The CDR3 loop reads CASRYVAGGAYNEQFF. The DNA for the CDR3 is TGTGCCAGCAGATATGTAGCGGGAGGGGCCTACAATGAGCAGTTCTTC. The rearrangement uses TRBV12-3 or TRBV12-4 and TRBJ2-1, with 11 bases matching TRBD2. V lost 6 bases to trimming and J lost 2 bases; unmatched junction nucleotides: 6. The CDR3 runs 16 residues.

This clonotype was detected only a few times. This rearrangement joins TRBV12-3 or TRBV12-4 to TRBJ1-6; no clear D gene. This CDR3 region has 12 residues. V was trimmed by 6 bases and J by 5 bases, leaving 5 bases between them. The CDR3 reads CASRFDNSPLHF. In DNA, the CDR3 is TGTGCCAGCAGATTTGATAATTCACCCCTCCACTTT.

V gene TRBV4-3 combines with J gene TRBJ2-7, with a possible D match to TRBD2 (5 bases). The CDR3 has 15 residues. In germline, CDR1 is LGHNA, CDR2 YSLEER. The V end was cut by 3 bases, the J end by 0 bases, with 12 bases between. CDR3 sequence (DNA): TGCGCCAGCAGCCAGTGGCCGGGGAGCTCCTACGAGCAGTACTTC. Protein: CASSQWPGSSYEQYF.